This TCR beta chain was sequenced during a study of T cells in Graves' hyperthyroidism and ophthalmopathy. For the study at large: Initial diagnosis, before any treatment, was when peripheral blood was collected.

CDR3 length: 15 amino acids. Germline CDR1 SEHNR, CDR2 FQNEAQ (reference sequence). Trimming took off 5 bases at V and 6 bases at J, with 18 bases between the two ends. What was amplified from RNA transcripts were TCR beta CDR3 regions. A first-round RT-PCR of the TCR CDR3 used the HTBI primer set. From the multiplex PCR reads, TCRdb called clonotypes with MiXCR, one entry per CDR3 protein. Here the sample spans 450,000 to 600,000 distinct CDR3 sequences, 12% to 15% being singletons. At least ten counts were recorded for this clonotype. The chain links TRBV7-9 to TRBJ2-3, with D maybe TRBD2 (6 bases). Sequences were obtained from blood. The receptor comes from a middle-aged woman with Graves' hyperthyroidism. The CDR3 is CASSTGTPFWDTQYF. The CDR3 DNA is TGTGCCAGCAGCACTGGGACTCCTTTTTGGGATACGCAGTATTTT.